Sequencing of this TCR beta chain was carried out in a study of control samples from healthy donors and cancer patients. Repertoires were generated with immunoSEQ multiplex PCR, while TCRdb's copy carries only in-frame clones and drops some. The sample yields approximately 170,000 clones, roughly 92% seen once. Germline assignment: CDR1 MNHEY and CDR2 SMNVEV (reference sequence). The CDR3 spans 14 residues. The germline V and J ends were trimmed by 3 bases and 0 bases, with 6 bases remaining between them. Specimen: blood. The sequence came from a woman aged 25 to 39 in good health. The chain has TRBV27 and TRBJ1-5; weak D call: TRBD1 (5 bases). The CDR3 DNA sequence: TGTGCCAGCAGTTTGACAGTTAGCAATCAGCCCCAGCATTTT. This encodes CASSLTVSNQPQHF.